One sample yielded the 25 T cell receptor beta chains listed below, sequenced in a study of shared clonotypes between healthy human individuals. Assay used: immunoSEQ multiplex PCR; TCRdb lists only in-frame clones, some missing. The sample holds about 2 million clones, about 95% seen once. Sequencing used naive CD4+ T cells sorted from blood. The subset denotes: CD45RA+ positively selected. The receptor set was obtained from a man between 18 and 35 years old in good health.

Turning to this clone: Other DNA sequences in the sample encode the same CDR3. The chain is built from TRBV7-2 and TRBJ2-5; no reliable D call. V lost 0 bases to trimming and J lost 1 base, with 6 bases between them. This CDR3 region has 14 residues. The V gene's germline CDR1 is SGHTA and CDR2 FQGNSA. CDR3 in amino acids: CASSLAGLQETQYF. The CDR3 bases are TGTGCCAGCAGCTTAGCAGGCCTCCAAGAGACCCAGTACTTC.

CDR3 loop: CASSYSRQGGGEQYF. CDR3 DNA: TGTGCCAGCAGTTACTCGCGCCAGGGAGGTGGCGAGCAGTACTTC. The genes are TRBV6-5 and TRBJ2-7; D might be TRBD2 (6 bases). With 0 bases removed from V and 6 bases from J, the gap between germline ends came to 15 bases. The CDR3 consists of 15 residues. The germline V gene encodes CDR1 MNHEY and CDR2 SVGAGI.

CDR3 sequence reads: CASSLNDGKLFF. The CDR3 nucleotides are TGTGCCAGCAGTTTAAATGACGGAAAACTGTTTTTT. This chain joins TRBV28 and TRBJ1-4, with no clear D. Trimming stripped 2 bases from V and 10 bases from J, with 8 bases between. The CDR3 loop spans 12 amino acids. Germline CDR1 is MDHEN and CDR2 is SYDVKM.

Worth noting for this clone: A read error is possible here, since a much larger clone lies one base away. This sample includes further DNA sequences coding for the same CDR3. The genes are TRBV2 and TRBJ1-2; TRBD1 aligns across 9 bases. Germline values: CDR1 SNHLY, CDR2 FYNNEI. This CDR3 has 15 amino acids. CDR3 in DNA: TGTGCTAGCAGTGTGGGAGGACAGGGGTTTTATGGCTACACCTTC. Its protein is CASSVGGQGFYGYTF.

The chain is built from TRBV18 and TRBJ2-3, with TRBD1 matching 7 bases. The length of the CDR3 is 15 residues. Germline CDR1 is KGHSH and CDR2 is LQKENI. Losses at the gene ends were 5 bases for V and 2 bases for J; bases not matched to a gene: 7. DNA for the CDR3: TGTGCCAGCTCATCACAACAGGGGACCACAGATACGCAGTATTTT. Amino acids: CASSSQQGTTDTQYF. The variable domain in full, completed from reference TRBV18 and TRBJ2-3, reads NAGVMQNPRHLVRRRGQEARLRCSPMKGHSHVYWYRQLPEEGLKFMVYLQKENIIDESGMPKERFSAEFPKEGPSILRIQQVVRGDSAAYFCASSSQQGTTDTQYFGPGTRLTVL.

The V gene is TRBV29-1, the J gene TRBJ2-7, with a tentative D call TRBD1 (6 bases). Germline CDR1 is SQVTM and CDR2 is ANQGSEA. This CDR3 spans 14 amino acids. V was pared by 2 bases and J by 4 bases, with 15 bases between. The CDR3 region is CSVETGTSLYEQYF. Here the CDR3 DNA reads TGCAGCGTTGAAACCGGGACATCCTTATACGAGCAGTACTTC.

The chain employs TRBV11-2 and TRBJ1-6, with a possible D match to TRBD1 (5 bases). V lost 1 base and J lost 0, with 13 bases in between. There are 18 residues in the CDR3. Germline V lookup: CDR1 SGHAT, CDR2 FQNNGV. The CDR3 loop is CASSLAGTTSSYNSPLHF. CDR3 coding DNA: TGTGCCAGCAGCTTAGCCGGGACTACAAGCTCCTATAATTCACCCCTCCACTTT.

The chain couples TRBV25-1 to TRBJ1-4; tentative D call: TRBD1 (5 bases). The V gene lost 1 base and the J gene lost 3 bases, with 9 bases spanning the gap. Germline CDR1 reads MGHDK; CDR2 reads SYGVNS. The CDR3 is 15 amino acids. The CDR3 here is CASSEFRDANEKLFF. DNA of the CDR3: TGTGCCAGCAGTGAATTCAGGGATGCTAATGAAAAACTGTTTTTT.

V usage is TRBV6-6 and J usage is TRBJ1-4, with D uncertain. The germline V gene has CDR1 MNHNY and CDR2 SVGAGI (reference sequence). Trimming removed 3 bases at V and 1 base at J, with 9 bases between. The CDR3 loop spans 15 amino acids. CDR3 loop: CASSYSGETNEKLFF. DNA of the CDR3: TGTGCCAGCAGTTATTCCGGGGAAACTAATGAAAAACTGTTTTTT.

A few counts support this clone. An end of the junction differs from the germline gene, which may be a read error. This chain joins TRBV7-2 and TRBJ2-5; D not certain. Germline loops: CDR1 SGHTA, CDR2 FQGNSA. The CDR3 has 14 amino acids. The CDR3 DNA follows: TGTGCCAGCAGCTTAGCCCTCTCTCAAGAGGCCCAGTACTTC. Translating it yields CASSLALSQEAQYF.

The chain couples TRBV18 to TRBJ1-3, with unresolved D. Germline lookup yields CDR1 KGHSH and CDR2 LQKENI. The CDR3 sequence is 17 residues long. V shed 2 bases and J shed 0 bases, with 14 bases lying between them. The CDR3 nucleotides are TGTGCCAGCTCACCATTGGAAGCAGCTCCCTCTGGAAACACCATATATTTT. Encoded protein: CASSPLEAAPSGNTIYF.

The V gene is TRBV7-6, the J gene TRBJ1-6, with 7 bases aligning to TRBD1. The CDR3 is made up of 17 amino acids. Germline V gene data show CDR1 as SGHVS and CDR2 as FNYEAQ. Germline trimming cut 5 bases from V and 6 bases from J; bases unmatched to any gene: 13. The CDR3 nucleotides are TGTGCCAGCAGCCCGGGACCCGCGGGACAGTTTAATTCACCCCTCCACTTT. Translated, it gives CASSPGPAGQFNSPLHF. The entire variable domain, with the rest obtained from reference TRBV7-6 and TRBJ1-6, is as follows: GAGVSQSPRYKVTKRGQDVALRCDPISGHVSLYWYRQALGQGPEFLTYFNYEAQQDKSGLPNDRFSAERPEGSISTLTIQRTEQRDSAMYRCASSPGPAGQFNSPLHFGNGTRLTVT.

This chain connects TRBV6-5 to TRBJ2-7, with D uncertain. Trimming shortened V by 6 bases and J by 5 bases, and 11 bases separated the two germline ends. The CDR3 loop spans 12 amino acids. Germline V gene lookup returns CDR1 MNHEY and CDR2 SVGAGI. In DNA, the CDR3 is TGTGCCAGCAGGGACCCCTTGGACGAGCAGTACTTC. Protein sequence: CASRDPLDEQYF.

The chain joins TRBV6-6 to TRBJ1-1, with TRBD1 matching over 7 bases. This CDR3 is 14 amino acids long. The germline V gene has CDR1 MNHNY and CDR2 SVGAGI (reference sequence). V was clipped by 6 bases and J by 7 bases; unmatched bases: 11. CDR3: CASSARDRSNEAFF. The CDR3 DNA reads TGTGCCAGCAGCGCCAGGGACAGAAGCAATGAAGCTTTCTTT.

V and J are TRBV6-1 and TRBJ2-7, with 9 bases fitting TRBD1. This CDR3 has 13 residues. Germline-derived CDR1 and CDR2 are MNHNS and SASEGT. CDR3 sequence reads: CGTGEIEGYEQYF. The CDR3 nucleotides read TGTGGGACAGGGGAGATAGAAGGGTACGAGCAGTACTTC.

The V and J genes are TRBV5-5 and TRBJ1-6; D might be TRBD1 (5 bases). This CDR3 contains 16 residues. The V gene lost 2 bases and the J gene lost 0 bases, with 9 bases spanning the gap. Germline-derived CDR1 and CDR2 are SGHKS and YYEKEE (reference sequence). The CDR3 here is CASSLGGTSYNSPLHF. The CDR3 DNA reads TGTGCCAGCAGCTTAGGAGGGACCTCCTATAATTCACCCCTCCACTTT. Full variable domain (rest looked up from reference TRBV5-5 and TRBJ1-6): DAGVTQSPTHLIKTRGQQVTLRCSPISGHKSVSWYQQVLGQGPQFIFQYYEKEERGRGNFPDRFSARQFPNYSSELNVNALLLGDSALYLCASSLGGTSYNSPLHFGNGTRLTVT.

Remarks on this clone: Other DNA sequences of this sample code for an identical CDR3. The chain is built from TRBV19 and TRBJ1-5; D ambiguous. The V and J ends lost 6 bases and 0 bases respectively, with 9 bases between them. From germline, CDR1 is LNHDA and CDR2 SQIVND (reference sequence). This CDR3 has 14 amino acids. CDR3 nucleotides: TGTGCCAGTAGCCCGACCGGTAGCAATCAGCCCCAGCATTTT. It translates to CASSPTGSNQPQHF.

With respect to this clone: This CDR3 is also generated by other DNA sequences in the sample. The chain couples TRBV7-9 to TRBJ1-2; a weak D match, TRBD1 (6 bases). The V end lost 3 bases, the J end lost 4 bases, and 9 bases lay between the germline ends. Per the germline V gene, CDR1 is SEHNR and CDR2 is FQNEAQ (reference sequence). The CDR3 length is 13 residues. The CDR3 nucleotides are TGTGCCAGCAGCTTGGGGGCAGGCTATGGCTACACCTTC. Amino acid sequence: CASSLGAGYGYTF.

This clone occurred once. Other DNA sequences within the sample encode an identical CDR3. The gene calls are TRBV4-1 and TRBJ2-7; 9 bases match TRBD1. Unmatched junction bases numbered 5, after V lost 4 bases and J lost 4 bases. Germline values: CDR1 MGHRA, CDR2 YSYEKL. The CDR3 contains 14 residues. The CDR3 protein is CASSRGQGLYEQYF. CDR3 nucleotide sequence: TGCGCCAGCAGCCGGGGACAGGGCCTGTACGAGCAGTACTTC.

This rearrangement joins TRBV5-4 to TRBJ1-1; TRBD1 matches 11 bases. The J segment lost 4 bases and the V segment lost 3 bases, leaving 2 bases of the junction unmatched. In germline, CDR1 is SGHNT, CDR2 YYREEE (reference sequence). The CDR3 totals 14 residues. The CDR3: CASSWDRGSTEAFF. CDR3 sequence (DNA): TGTGCCAGCAGCTGGGACAGGGGGAGCACTGAAGCTTTCTTT. Drawing the rest from reference TRBV5-4 and TRBJ1-1, the complete variable domain is ETGVTQSPTHLIKTRGQQVTLRCSSQSGHNTVSWYQQALGQGPQFIFQYYREEENGRGNFPPRFSGLQFPNYSSELNVNALELDDSALYLCASSWDRGSTEAFFGQGTRLTVV.

The chain couples TRBV25-1 to TRBJ2-1; 8 bases fit TRBD2. V lost 7 bases, J lost 5 bases, and 10 bases stayed unmatched. The germline V gene encodes CDR1 MGHDK and CDR2 SYGVNS. The CDR3 spans 15 residues. DNA of the CDR3: TGTGCCAGCACCCGAACAAGCGGGAGCCACAATGAGCAGTTCTTC. Translation: CASTRTSGSHNEQFF.

V and J are TRBV10-3 and TRBJ2-1; D is perhaps TRBD2 (6 bases). Germline loops: CDR1 ENHRY, CDR2 SYGVKD. The CDR3 loop spans 17 amino acids. The ends were cut back, 2 bases at V and 9 bases at J, with 23 bases in the middle. CDR3 nucleotide sequence: TGTGCCATCAGTGAGCCCCCTCACGTTTACGGGGGAGGTGAGCAGTTCTTC. Amino acids: CAISEPPHVYGGGEQFF.

The V and J genes are TRBV6-1 and TRBJ1-2; tentatively, D is TRBD1 (5 bases). Trimming stripped 3 bases from V and 9 bases from J, with 17 bases between. CDR3 length: 14 amino acids. CDR1 is MNHNS, CDR2 SASEGT, per germline. The CDR3 is CASSEVGTGKSYTF. CDR3 DNA: TGTGCCAGCAGTGAGGTCGGGACGGGTAAAAGCTACACCTTC.

V is TRBV28 and J is TRBJ1-1; D is uncertain. Germline lookup yields CDR1 MDHEN and CDR2 SYDVKM. V lost 1 base and J lost 2, with 8 bases in between. This CDR3 region has 14 residues. CDR3 amino acids: CASSLSPPNTEAFF. For the CDR3, the DNA is TGTGCCAGCAGTTTATCACCGCCTAACACTGAAGCTTTCTTT.

V gene TRBV7-2 combines with J gene TRBJ2-7; D tentatively reads TRBD1 or TRBD2 (5 bases each). The ends were cut back, 4 bases at V and 0 bases at J, with 13 bases in the middle. This CDR3 has 15 residues. Germline values: CDR1 SGHTA, CDR2 FQGNSA. CDR3 sequence (DNA): TGTGCCAGCAGCTCGTTCCGGGGCCTCTCCTACGAGCAGTACTTC. Amino acids: CASSSFRGLSYEQYF.